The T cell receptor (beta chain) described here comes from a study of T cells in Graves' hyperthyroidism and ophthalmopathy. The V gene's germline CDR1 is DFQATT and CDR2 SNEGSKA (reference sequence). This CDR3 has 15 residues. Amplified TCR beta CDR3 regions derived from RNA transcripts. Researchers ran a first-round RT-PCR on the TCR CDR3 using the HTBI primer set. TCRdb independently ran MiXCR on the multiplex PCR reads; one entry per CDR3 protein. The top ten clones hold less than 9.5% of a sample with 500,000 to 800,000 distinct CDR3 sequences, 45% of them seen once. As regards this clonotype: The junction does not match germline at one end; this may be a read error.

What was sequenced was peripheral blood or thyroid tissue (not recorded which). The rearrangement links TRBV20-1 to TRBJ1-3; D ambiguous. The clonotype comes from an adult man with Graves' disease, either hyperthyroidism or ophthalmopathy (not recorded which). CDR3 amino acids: CSARDPSLSGNSIYF. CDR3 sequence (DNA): TGCAGTGCTAGAGATCCCAGCCTCTCTGGAAACTCCATATATTTT.